This TCR beta chain was recorded in a study of blood T cell repertoires in COVID-19 (dated by TCRdb to about 2020). Looking at the study overall: Collaborator samples came from the United States, Italy and Spain and covered acute and convalescent phases of COVID-19. The material from the prospective study consisted of cDNA or gDNA derived from T cells, B-cell-depleted T cells, or PBMCs. The dataset comprised deeply sampled blood TCRbeta repertoires from subjects exposed to, actively infected with, or recovered from COVID-19. The repertoires were released in a freely available public database intended as a resource for research on the immune response to SARS-CoV-2. Samples came from the ongoing ImmuneRACE study (first 160 participants) plus 1,254 subjects from 6 global collaborators. Sample metadata almost always included a de-identified subject ID, COVID-19 status, age in years and sex. Where HLA class I and class II types were available, the types were taken from metadata supplied by the sample provider, not from assay-based typing. The full study reports these points: The amount of clinical and demographic metadata varied by source and participant and was provided uncurated.

As to this clone: Its antigen is not yet known. There are no base qualities to consult, and no much larger clone falls within one base.

TCRbeta CDR3 regions were amplified from genomic DNA using the immunoSEQ Assay, a bias-controlled multiplex PCR. Processing in the source paper ran as follows. Nucleated cell counts per sample were estimated from amplification of reference gene primers within the assay. To quantify the absolute abundance of each unique TCRbeta CDR3 rearrangement, sequence reads were collapsed and filtered. For each sample, productive Simpson clonality was calculated as the square root of Simpson's diversity index across productive rearrangements. TCRdb re-hosts the immuneACCESS table, in-frame sequences only. Its copies lack some clones; in the studies checked, an unresolved V gene accounts for under half of them, and the cause for the rest is not known. V, J and clone size are taken as reported in that table, and D and trimming were inferred from the DNA itself. The table for this sample lists over 150,000 clones; under 85% of them were counted only once. Jointly, the top ten make up 0.55% to 0.75% of the sample.

In Seattle, one collaborating source enrolled patients while the infection was active and tracked those patients longitudinally over the course of disease. Each collaborating institution followed its own protocols to collect whole blood in K2EDTA tubes. For TCRbeta analysis, collaborators shipped samples as frozen whole blood, isolated PBMCs, or DNA extracted from either of those sample types. This receptor was identified in a man between 60 and 75 years old with COVID-19, enrolled during active disease. Sequenced: peripheral blood.

At the DNA level, the sequence is TGTGCCATCAGTGGTCCGGGGGTCTCCACCTACGAGCAGTACTTC. This encodes CAISGPGVSTYEQYF. The V gene is TRBV10-3 and the J gene is TRBJ2-7, with a tentative D gene TRBD2 over 6 matching bases. The CDR3 measures 15 amino acids from cysteine to phenylalanine. Kept here is only the CDR3 DNA, which spans 45 bases and is read in frame from base 1. CDR1 and CDR2 were assigned from the germline V gene as ENHRY and SYGVKD. The junction shows trimming of 4 bases on V and 2 bases on J, plus 15 bases between the germline ends.